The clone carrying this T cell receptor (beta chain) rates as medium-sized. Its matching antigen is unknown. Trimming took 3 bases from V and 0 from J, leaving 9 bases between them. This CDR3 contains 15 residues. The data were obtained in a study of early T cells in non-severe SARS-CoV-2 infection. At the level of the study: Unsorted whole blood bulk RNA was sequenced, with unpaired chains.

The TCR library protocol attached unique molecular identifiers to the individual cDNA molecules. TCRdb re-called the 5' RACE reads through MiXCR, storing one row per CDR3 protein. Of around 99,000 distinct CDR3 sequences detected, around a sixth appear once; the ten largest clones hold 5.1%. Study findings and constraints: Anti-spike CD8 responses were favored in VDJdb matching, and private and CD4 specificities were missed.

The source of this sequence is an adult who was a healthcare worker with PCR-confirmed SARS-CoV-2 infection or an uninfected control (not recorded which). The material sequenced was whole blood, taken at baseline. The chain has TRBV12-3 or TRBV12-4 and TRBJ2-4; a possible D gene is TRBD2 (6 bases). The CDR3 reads CASSFAGLAKNIQYF. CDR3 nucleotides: TGTGCCAGCAGTTTCGCGGGACTAGCCAAAAACATTCAGTACTTC.